This passage covers 10 T cell receptor beta chains from one sample sequenced in a study of vaccination effects on CD4 cells after COVID-19. What these receptors recognize is not known. Sequencing used immunoSEQ multiplex PCR; TCRdb keeps in-frame clones, though not all of them. Among approximately 74,000 clones listed, around 69% were seen once. Culturing for about ten days preceded CD4+ T cell isolation. Participants got two doses of BNT162b2 or mRNA-1273 vaccine. Sequenced here: CD4+ T cells from PBMCs cultured without peptide, sampled after COVID-19 vaccination. These receptors were taken from a human donor who received a COVID-19 vaccine.

CDR3 protein: CASSLTSDRSTNEKLFF. CDR3 DNA: TGTGCCAGCAGCCTAACTTCGGACAGATCAACTAATGAAAAACTGTTTTTT. V is TRBV6-2 or TRBV6-3 and J is TRBJ1-4; possibly TRBD1 for D (6 bases). The germline V gene encodes CDR1 MNHEY and CDR2 SVGEGT. Trimming shortened V by 6 bases and J by 0 bases, and 17 bases separated the two germline ends. CDR3 length: 17 amino acids.

The table lists this clone with a few counts. The chain carries TRBV19 and TRBJ1-1, with TRBD1 as a possible D gene (6 bases). V lost 6 bases, J lost 0 bases, and 11 bases lay in between. Germline CDR1 LNHDA, CDR2 SQIVND (reference sequence). The CDR3 sequence is 14 residues long. CDR3 nucleotides: TGTGCCAGTAGGACGGACAGAGTGAACACTGAAGCTTTCTTT. Encoded protein: CASRTDRVNTEAFF.

The chain employs TRBV2 and TRBJ1-2, with a possible D match to TRBD1 (5 bases). Trimming removed 7 bases from V and 7 bases from J, with 22 bases in between. In germline, CDR1 is SNHLY, CDR2 FYNNEI. The CDR3 sequence is 15 residues long. CDR3: CASNPGGGFPRGYTF. As DNA, the CDR3 is TGTGCCAGCAATCCCGGGGGGGGATTCCCACGTGGCTACACCTTC.

The CDR3 nucleotides read TGCGCCAGCAGTGACCAGGGCCTTGGGCAACTGTTTTTT. Protein: CASSDQGLGQLFF. The chain joins TRBV10-1 to TRBJ1-4, with D possibly matching TRBD1 (5 bases). This CDR3 region has 13 residues. V was shortened by 3 bases and J by 12 bases, with 14 bases between the two germline ends. In germline, CDR1 is WNHNN, CDR2 SYGVQD (reference sequence).

The chain uses TRBV30 and TRBJ2-4; possibly TRBD1 for D (5 bases). Germline V gene data show CDR1 as GTSNPN and CDR2 as SVGIG (reference sequence). The CDR3 has 14 amino acids. The germline V and J ends were trimmed by 4 bases and 2 bases, with 12 bases remaining between them. CDR3 sequence reads: CAWTHQGTKNIQYF. In nucleotides, the CDR3 is TGTGCCTGGACCCATCAGGGTACCAAAAACATTCAGTACTTC.

This clone was seen more than once but under ten times. The genes are TRBV28 and TRBJ1-2; weak D call: TRBD1 (5 bases). Germline V gives CDR1 MDHEN, CDR2 SYDVKM. V lost 5 bases and J lost 9, with 10 bases in between. The CDR3 spans 11 residues. For the CDR3, the DNA is TGTGCCAGCAGTGCCAGGGCGAGCTACACCTTC. It codes for CASSARASYTF.

The chain uses TRBV11-2 and TRBJ2-3; D possibly corresponds to TRBD2 (6 bases). V was shortened by 6 bases and J by 7 bases, with 20 bases between the two germline ends. The CDR3 length is 15 residues. The germline gives CDR1 SGHAT, CDR2 FQNNGV. CDR3 sequence reads: CASSLGSGGENTQYF. DNA for the CDR3: TGTGCCAGCAGTCTAGGGTCGGGCGGGGAAAATACGCAGTATTTT. Full variable domain (missing parts from reference TRBV11-2 and TRBJ2-3): EAGVAQSPRYKIIEKRQSVAFWCNPISGHATLYWYQQILGQGPKLLIQFQNNGVVDDSQLPKDRFSAERLKGVDSTLKIQPAKLEDSAVYLCASSLGSGGENTQYFGPGTRLTVL.

This clone was counted a single time. The chain combines TRBV5-5 with TRBJ1-2; D remains unclear. The CDR3 totals 13 residues. V shed 0 bases and J shed 7 bases, with 10 bases lying between them. In germline, CDR1 is SGHKS, CDR2 YYEKEE (reference sequence). CDR3 nucleotide sequence: TGTGCCAGCAGCTTGGGAGGGTCGGCTGGCTACACCTTC. This translates into CASSLGGSAGYTF.

The chain is built from TRBV5-1 and TRBJ2-1, with TRBD2 matching over 7 bases. This CDR3 region has 14 residues. The V gene's germline CDR1 is SGHRS and CDR2 YFSETQ. Trimming cost V 3 bases and J 1 base; bases outside gene matches: 1. CDR3 sequence (DNA): TGCGCCAGCAGCTCAGCGGGGTCCTACAATGAGCAGTTCTTC. It is translated as CASSSAGSYNEQFF. Looking up the rest from reference TRBV5-1 and TRBJ2-1 gives the full variable domain: KAGVTQTPRYLIKTRGQQVTLSCSPISGHRSVSWYQQTPGQGLQFLFEYFSETQRNKGNFPGRFSGRQFSNSRSEMNVSTLELGDSALYLCASSSAGSYNEQFFGPGTRLTVL.

This clone was observed once. The CDR3: CASSLGWTFKAGVGELFF. The CDR3 DNA reads TGTGCCAGCAGCCTCGGCTGGACTTTCAAAGCGGGGGTCGGGGAGCTGTTTTTT. The chain recombines TRBV27 with TRBJ2-2; 8 bases map to TRBD2. The germline V gene encodes CDR1 MNHEY and CDR2 SMNVEV (reference sequence). The CDR3 is 18 residues long. With 6 bases clipped from V and 7 bases from J, the junction kept 19 bases outside the gene matches.